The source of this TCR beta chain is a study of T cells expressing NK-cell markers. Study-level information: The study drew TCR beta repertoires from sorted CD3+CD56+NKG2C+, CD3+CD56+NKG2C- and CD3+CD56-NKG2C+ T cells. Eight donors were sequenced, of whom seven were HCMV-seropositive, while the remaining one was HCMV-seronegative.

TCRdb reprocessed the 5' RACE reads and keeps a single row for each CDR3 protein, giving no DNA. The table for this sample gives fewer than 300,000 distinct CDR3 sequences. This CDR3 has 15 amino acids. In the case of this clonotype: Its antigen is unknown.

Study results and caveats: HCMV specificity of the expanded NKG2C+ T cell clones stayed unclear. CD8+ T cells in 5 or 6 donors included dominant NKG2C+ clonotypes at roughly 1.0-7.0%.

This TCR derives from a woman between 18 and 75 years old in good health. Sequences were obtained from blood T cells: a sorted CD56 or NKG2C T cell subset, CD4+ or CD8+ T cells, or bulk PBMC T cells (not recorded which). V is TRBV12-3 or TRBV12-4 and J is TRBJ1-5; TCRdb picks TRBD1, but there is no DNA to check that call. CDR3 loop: CASSPGQGWGQPQHF.